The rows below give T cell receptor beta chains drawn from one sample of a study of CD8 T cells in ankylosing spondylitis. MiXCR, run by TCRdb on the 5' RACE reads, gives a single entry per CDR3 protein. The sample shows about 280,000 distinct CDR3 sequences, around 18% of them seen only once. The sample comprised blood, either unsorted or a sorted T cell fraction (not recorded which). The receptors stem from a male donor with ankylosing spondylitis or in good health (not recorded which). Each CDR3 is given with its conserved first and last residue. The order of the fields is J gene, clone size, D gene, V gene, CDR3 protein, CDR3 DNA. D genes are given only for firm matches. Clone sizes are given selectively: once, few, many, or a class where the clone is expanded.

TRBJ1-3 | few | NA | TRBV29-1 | CSVGSGGNTIYF | TGCAGCGTTGGCTCAGGGGGAAACACCATATATTTT
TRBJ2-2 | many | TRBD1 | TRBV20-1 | CSALRGQGAAGELFF | TGCAGTGCTCTCAGAGGGCAGGGGGCAGCCGGGGAGCTGTTTTTT
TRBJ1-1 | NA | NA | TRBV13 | CASSEGSEAFF | TGTGCCAGCAGCGAAGGCTCTGAAGCTTTCTTT
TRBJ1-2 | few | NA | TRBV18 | CASSPTPGTYGYTF | TGTGCCAGCTCACCAACTCCCGGCACCTATGGCTACACCTTC
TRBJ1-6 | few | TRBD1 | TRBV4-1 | CASSQEAQGLNSPLHF | TGCGCCAGCAGCCAAGAGGCACAGGGGCTTAATTCACCCCTCCACTTT
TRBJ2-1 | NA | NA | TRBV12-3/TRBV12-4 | CASSLGGQPYNEQFF | TGTGCCAGCAGTTTAGGGGGACAACCCTACAATGAGCAGTTCTTC
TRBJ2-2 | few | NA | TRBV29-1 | CSVASLNNTGELFF | TGCAGCGTTGCGTCCCTCAACAACACCGGGGAGCTGTTTTTT
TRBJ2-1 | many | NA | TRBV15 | CATSRGGGLAEQFF | TGTGCCACCAGCAGAGGTGGAGGACTGGCGGAGCAGTTCTTC
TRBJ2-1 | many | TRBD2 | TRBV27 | CASSFDRLAGRNEQFF | TGTGCCAGCAGTTTTGATCGGCTAGCGGGACGCAATGAGCAGTTCTTC
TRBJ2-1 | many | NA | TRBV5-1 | CASSLGGSYNEQFF | TGCGCCAGCAGCTTGGGCGGCTCCTACAATGAGCAGTTCTTC
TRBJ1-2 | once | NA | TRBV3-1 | CASSQEADIPYGYTF | TGTGCCAGCAGCCAAGAAGCGGACATACCTTATGGCTACACCTTC
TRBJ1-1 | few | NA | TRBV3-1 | CASSQLPGAEAFF | TGTGCCAGCAGCCAACTTCCAGGGGCTGAAGCTTTCTTT
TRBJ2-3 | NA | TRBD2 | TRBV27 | CASTALAGPSTDTQYF | TGTGCCAGCACCGCCCTAGCGGGGCCTAGCACAGATACGCAGTATTTT
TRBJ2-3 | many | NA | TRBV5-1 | CASSLDGAGMSTDTQYF | TGCGCCAGCAGCTTGGATGGGGCGGGGATGTCCACAGATACGCAGTATTTT
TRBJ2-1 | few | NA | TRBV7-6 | CASSFHPTARRGNEQFF | TGTGCCAGCAGCTTCCACCCAACTGCTAGAAGGGGCAATGAGCAGTTCTTC
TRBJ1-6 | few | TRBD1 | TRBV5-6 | CASSLTGDNSPLHF | TGTGCCAGCAGCCTGACAGGGGATAATTCACCCCTCCACTTT
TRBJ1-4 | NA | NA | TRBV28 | CASSSTDRAATNEKLFF | TGTGCCAGCAGTTCAACGGACCGGGCCGCAACTAATGAAAAACTGTTTTTT
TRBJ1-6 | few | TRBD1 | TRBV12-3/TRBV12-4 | CASRQGDINSPLHF | TGTGCCAGCCGACAGGGGGACATTAATTCACCCCTCCACTTT
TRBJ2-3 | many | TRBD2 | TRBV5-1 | CASSLGGLASTDTQYF | TGCGCCAGCAGCTTGGGGGGACTAGCTAGCACAGATACGCAGTATTTT
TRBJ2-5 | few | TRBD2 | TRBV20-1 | CSASPTSGRAPGTQYF | TGCAGTGCTAGTCCGACTAGCGGGAGGGCCCCAGGGACCCAGTACTTC
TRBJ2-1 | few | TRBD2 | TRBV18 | CASSPNGTSGRALTDEQFF | TGTGCCAGCTCACCGAATGGGACTAGCGGGAGGGCCTTGACAGATGAGCAGTTCTTC
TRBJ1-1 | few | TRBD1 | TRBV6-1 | CASSGQGDTEAFF | TGTGCCAGCAGCGGACAGGGGGACACTGAAGCTTTCTTT
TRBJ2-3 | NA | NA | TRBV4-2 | CASSHGSADTQYF | TGTGCCAGCAGCCATGGGAGCGCAGATACGCAGTATTTT
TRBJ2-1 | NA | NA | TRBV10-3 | CAISDGYSYNEQFF | TGTGCCATCAGTGACGGATACTCCTACAATGAGCAGTTCTTC
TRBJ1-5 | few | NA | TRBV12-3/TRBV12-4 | CASSLRGKDQPQHF | TGTGCCAGCAGTTTACGAGGGAAGGATCAGCCCCAGCATTTT
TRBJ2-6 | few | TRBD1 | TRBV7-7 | CASSLGQGSGANVLTF | TGTGCTAGCAGCTTAGGACAGGGCTCTGGGGCCAACGTCCTGACTTTC
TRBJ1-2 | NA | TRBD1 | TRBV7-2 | CASTTGGNDYGYTF | TGTGCCAGCACCACAGGGGGCAATGACTATGGCTACACCTTC
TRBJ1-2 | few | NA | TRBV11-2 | CASSFGRSVNYGYTF | TGTGCCAGCAGCTTCGGGCGGAGCGTTAACTATGGCTACACCTTC
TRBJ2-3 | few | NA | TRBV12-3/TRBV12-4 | CASTLDLNTDTQYF | TGTGCCAGCACCTTAGACCTCAACACAGATACGCAGTATTTT
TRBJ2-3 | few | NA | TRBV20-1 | CSARVYGKSTDTQYF | TGCAGTGCTAGAGTTTACGGGAAAAGCACAGATACGCAGTATTTT
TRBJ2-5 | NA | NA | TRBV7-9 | CASSRQGWETQYF | TGTGCCAGCAGCCGCCAGGGATGGGAGACCCAGTACTTC
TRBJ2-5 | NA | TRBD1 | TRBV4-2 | CASSPGPGTVGETQYF | TGTGCCAGCAGCCCCGGGCCTGGGACAGTCGGGGAGACCCAGTACTTC
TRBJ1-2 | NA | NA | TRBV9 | CASSVGPEGNYGYTF | TGTGCCAGCAGCGTAGGACCCGAAGGCAACTATGGCTACACCTTC